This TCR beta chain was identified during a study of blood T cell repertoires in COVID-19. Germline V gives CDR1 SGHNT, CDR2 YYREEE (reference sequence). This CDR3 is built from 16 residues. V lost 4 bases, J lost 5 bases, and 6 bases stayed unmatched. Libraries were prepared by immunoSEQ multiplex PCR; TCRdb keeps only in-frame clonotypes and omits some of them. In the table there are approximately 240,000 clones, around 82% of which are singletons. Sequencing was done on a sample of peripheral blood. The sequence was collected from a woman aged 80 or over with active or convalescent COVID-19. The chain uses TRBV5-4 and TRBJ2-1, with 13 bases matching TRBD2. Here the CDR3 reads CASSPTSGGADNEQFF. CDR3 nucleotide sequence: TGTGCCAGCAGCCCCACTAGCGGGGGGGCCGACAATGAGCAGTTCTTC.